Presented here are 3 T cell receptor beta chains from one specimen sequenced in a study of shared clonotypes between healthy human individuals. Assay used: immunoSEQ multiplex PCR; TCRdb lists only in-frame clones, some missing. The sample records about 610,000 clones, 90% to 97% being singletons. Naive CD8 cells lacked CD45RO, underwent positive selection for CCR7 and left out terminally differentiated effector memory CD45RA+ cells. The specimen was naive CD8+ T cells sorted from blood. These receptor sequences come from a woman aged 25 to 39 in good health.

The chain links TRBV10-2 to TRBJ1-2; 8 bases map to TRBD1. CDR1 is WSHSY, CDR2 SAAADI, per germline. V was clipped by 0 bases and J by 3 bases; unmatched bases: 9. This CDR3 has 17 amino acids. In nucleotides, the CDR3 is TGCGCCAGCAGTGAGTCTCTCTCGGGCAGGGGGCACTATGGCTACACCTTC. This sequence encodes CASSESLSGRGHYGYTF.

The chain is built from TRBV10-1 and TRBJ1-1, with D possibly TRBD1 on 5 matching bases. The germline V gene encodes CDR1 WNHNN and CDR2 SYGVQD (reference sequence). The CDR3 consists of 15 residues. V lost 4 bases and J 4 bases, leaving 16 bases between the germline ends. The CDR3 region has the DNA TGCGCCAGCAGTGTCGGAGGGCACGGGGGCACTGAAGCTTTCTTT. It yields the protein CASSVGGHGGTEAFF.

The CDR3 sequence: CASSSRGIEETQYF. The CDR3 coding sequence is TGTGCCAGCAGCTCTCGGGGGATTGAAGAGACCCAGTACTTC. The rearrangement links TRBV5-4 to TRBJ2-5; maybe TRBD2 (6 bases). Germline V CDR1 and CDR2: SGHNT, YYREEE (reference sequence). V was shortened by 3 bases and J by 3 bases, with 12 bases between the two germline ends. The CDR3 has 14 amino acids.